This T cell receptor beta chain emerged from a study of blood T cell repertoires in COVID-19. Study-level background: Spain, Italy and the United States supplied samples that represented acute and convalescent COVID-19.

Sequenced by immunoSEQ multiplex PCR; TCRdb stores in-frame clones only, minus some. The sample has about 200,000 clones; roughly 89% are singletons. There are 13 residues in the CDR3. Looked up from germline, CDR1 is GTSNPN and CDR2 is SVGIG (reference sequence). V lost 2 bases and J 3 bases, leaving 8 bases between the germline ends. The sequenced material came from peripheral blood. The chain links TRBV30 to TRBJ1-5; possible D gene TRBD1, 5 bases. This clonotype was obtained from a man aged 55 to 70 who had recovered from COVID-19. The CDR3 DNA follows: TGTGCCTGGAGTTCGGACATCAATCAGCCCCAGCATTTT. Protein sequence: CAWSSDINQPQHF.